What follows is one T cell receptor beta chain and its context. The antigen remains unidentified. As to treatment: oral pan-JAK inhibitor, 5-10 mg twice daily. Peripheral blood samples and lesional scalp punch biopsies were obtained from alopecia areata patients. This entry is derived from a study of CD8+ T cells in alopecia areata. Whole-study findings and limits: It was lesional scalp, especially alopecia totalis/universalis, that showed higher clonality than normal scalp. TCR sharing was clearer in mice than between patients, perhaps partly owing to patient HLA diversity.

RNA extraction was followed by reverse transcription into cDNA, which acted as the sequencing template. Measured with immunoSEQ multiplex PCR; TCRdb has only the in-frame clones, and not every one. The data contain 100,000 to 140,000 clones, about 83% of them singletons. CDR1 is MNHNS, CDR2 SASEGT, per germline. The CDR3 is 13 amino acids. Trimming removed 8 bases at V and 10 bases at J, with 20 bases between. This receptor was taken from a human donor with alopecia areata. J is TRBJ1-1 and V is TRBV6-1; no clear D gene. The sample was CD8+ T cells sorted from blood, taken at week 24, from a patient treated with tofacitinib. This chain's CDR3 is CASEDNGGGVAFF. CDR3 in DNA: TGTGCCAGCGAAGACAACGGAGGAGGTGTAGCTTTCTTT.